A single sample gave rise to the 10 T cell receptor beta chains below, sequenced in a study of T cell responses to AZD1222 COVID-19 vaccine. The assay was immunoSEQ multiplex PCR, and TCRdb's table has in-frame clones only and misses some. The sample yields roughly 100,000 clones, about 87% seen once. The specimen was peripheral blood, collected 28 days after the second AZD1222 dose. These receptor sequences come from an adult who received the AZD1222 COVID-19 vaccine.

This chain joins TRBV25-1 and TRBJ1-1; 7 bases are shared with TRBD1. V trimming: 7 bases; J trimming: 0 bases; junction bases outside the gene matches: 2. Per germline, CDR1 MGHDK and CDR2 SYGVNS. This CDR3 has 13 residues. The CDR3 region is CASTGQLNTEAFF. CDR3 in DNA: TGTGCCAGCACGGGACAGTTGAACACTGAAGCTTTCTTT.

This chain connects TRBV28 to TRBJ1-1; TRBD1 matches 10 bases. Germline-derived CDR1 and CDR2 are MDHEN and SYDVKM. V was clipped by 5 bases and J by 4 bases; unmatched bases: 7. The CDR3 extends over 15 amino acids. Here the CDR3 reads CASSKGQGLVTEAFF. CDR3 bases: TGTGCCAGCAGTAAGGGACAGGGGTTAGTCACTGAAGCTTTCTTT. Full variable domain (rest looked up from reference TRBV28 and TRBJ1-1): DVKVTQSSRYLVKRTGEKVFLECVQDMDHENMFWYRQDPGLGLRLIYFSYDVKMKEKGDIPEGYSVSREKKERFSLILESASTNQTSMYLCASSKGQGLVTEAFFGQGTRLTVV.

This chain uses TRBV6-5 with TRBJ2-4; maybe TRBD2 (6 bases). This CDR3 is 13 amino acids long. The V gene's germline CDR1 is MNHEY and CDR2 SVGAGI. V lost 5 bases and J lost 9, with 14 bases in between. CDR3 in amino acids: CASSKPEGGIQYF. The CDR3 DNA is TGTGCCAGCAGTAAACCCGAGGGAGGCATTCAGTACTTC.

The CDR3: CASSRTGQMNTEAFF. The CDR3 nucleotides read TGTGCCAGCAGCAGGACGGGACAGATGAACACTGAAGCTTTCTTT. The chain employs TRBV6-2 or TRBV6-3 and TRBJ1-1, with TRBD1 identical over 7 bases. Germline-derived CDR1 and CDR2 are MNHEY and SVGEGT. The CDR3 covers 15 residues. V trimming: 6 bases; J trimming: 0 bases; junction bases outside the gene matches: 7.

The rearrangement links TRBV5-1 to TRBJ2-1; 9 nucleotides agree with TRBD2. The CDR3 is 15 amino acids. CDR1 and CDR2 from the germline V gene are SGHRS and YFSETQ. V was clipped by 7 bases and J by 1 base; unmatched bases: 6. CDR3 coding DNA: TGCGCCAGCGGGATAGCGGGGGCGTCCTACAATGAGCAGTTCTTC. It codes for CASGIAGASYNEQFF.

This clone was recorded only once. This chain uses TRBV9 with TRBJ1-1; TRBD1 aligns across 8 bases. Germline CDR1 and CDR2: SGDLS and YYNGEE. The CDR3 is 14 amino acids. The V and J ends lost 6 bases and 1 base, in that order; junction bases with no gene match: 5. The chain's CDR3 is CASNDDRGNTEAFF. The CDR3 DNA reads as TGTGCCAGCAACGACGACAGGGGGAACACTGAAGCTTTCTTT.

The chain combines TRBV5-4 with TRBJ2-3, with TRBD1 identical over 9 bases. The CDR3 contains 14 residues. Per germline, CDR1 SGHNT and CDR2 YYREEE (reference sequence). V shed 4 bases, J shed 3 bases, and the junction held 3 bases outside the gene matches. The CDR3 protein is CASSAGQGTDTQYF. The CDR3 DNA sequence: TGTGCCAGCAGCGCGGGACAGGGAACAGATACGCAGTATTTT.

The chain employs TRBV27 and TRBJ2-5; 12 bases agree with TRBD2. Per the germline V gene, CDR1 is MNHEY and CDR2 is SMNVEV (reference sequence). J gave up 4 bases and V 5 bases, and 11 bases lay outside the gene matches. The CDR3 length is 17 residues. The DNA of the CDR3 is TGTGCCAGCAGTCCCCGGCGGACTAGCGGGAATTTAGAGACCCAGTACTTC. Protein sequence: CASSPRRTSGNLETQYF.

CDR3 sequence: CASSSQNRDEQYF. CDR3 DNA sequence: TGCGCCAGCAGTTCTCAAAACAGGGACGAGCAGTACTTC. The chain employs TRBV10-1 and TRBJ2-7; D possibly corresponds to TRBD1 (6 bases). Germline assignment: CDR1 WNHNN and CDR2 SYGVQD (reference sequence). CDR3 size: 13 residues. The V end lost 5 bases, the J end lost 5 bases, and 13 bases lay between the germline ends.

The chain has TRBV29-1 and TRBJ2-7; D is uncertain. Trimming took off 0 bases at V and 6 bases at J, with 9 bases between the two ends. Germline loops: CDR1 SQVTM, CDR2 ANQGSEA. This CDR3 has 12 residues. CDR3 loop: CSVEDQGREQYF. The CDR3 region has the DNA TGCAGCGTTGAAGATCAAGGTCGCGAGCAGTACTTC.